The 30 T cell receptor beta chains reported below all come from one sample, sequenced in a study of beta chain features in type 1 diabetes. General study results and limits: Researchers report that Type 1 diabetes patients had moderately but significantly shorter TCRB CDR3s across all four CD4+ subsets.

These receptors are not linked to any known antigen. Since all of the isolated RNA was reverse transcribed, expressed TCRB transcripts were what got sequenced. The repertoire was sequenced with immunoSEQ multiplex PCR; TCRdb's copy has only in-frame clones and lacks some. The sample consists of about 240,000 clones, approximately 15% of them appearing once. The sample was naive CD4+ T cells from blood. The source of these receptors is a man under 40 with type 1 diabetes.

In this sample, this clone turned up a few times. The rearrangement links TRBV18 to TRBJ1-1; D gene uncertain. The CDR3 contains 12 residues. Trimming took 3 bases from V and 6 from J, leaving 8 bases between them. Germline V lookup: CDR1 KGHSH, CDR2 LQKENI. The DNA of the CDR3 is TGTGCCAGCTCACCCCTAGGCCCTGAAGCTTTCTTT. Protein: CASSPLGPEAFF.

Only a few counts were recorded for this clone. The chain links TRBV5-1 to TRBJ1-4; D might be TRBD1 (5 bases). The CDR3 length is 12 residues. CDR1 and CDR2 from the germline V gene are SGHRS and YFSETQ. The ends were cut back, 0 bases at V and 12 bases at J, with 9 bases in the middle. CDR3 region: CASSLVGRELFF. The DNA for the CDR3 is TGCGCCAGCAGCTTGGTCGGCAGGGAACTGTTTTTT.

The chain carries TRBV5-1 and TRBJ2-1; 10 bases map to TRBD2. CDR1 is SGHRS and CDR2 is YFSETQ in the germline V gene. This CDR3 comprises 16 residues. V gave up 0 bases and J gave up 5 bases; unmatched junction bases: 5. CDR3 loop: CASSLAAGGGNNEQFF. The CDR3 DNA reads as TGCGCCAGCAGCTTGGCAGCGGGGGGGGGAAACAATGAGCAGTTCTTC. Complete variable domain (other parts from reference TRBV5-1 and TRBJ2-1): KAGVTQTPRYLIKTRGQQVTLSCSPISGHRSVSWYQQTPGQGLQFLFEYFSETQRNKGNFPGRFSGRQFSNSRSEMNVSTLELGDSALYLCASSLAAGGGNNEQFFGPGTRLTVL.

In this sample, this clone turned up once. V is TRBV13 and J is TRBJ2-7; 13 positions agree with TRBD2. V trimming: 4 bases; J trimming: 3 bases; junction bases outside the gene matches: 9. There are 17 residues in the CDR3. Germline-derived CDR1 and CDR2 are PRHDT and FYEKMQ (reference sequence). CDR3 sequence reads: CASSSILAGGEFYEQYF. The CDR3 DNA follows: TGTGCCAGCAGCTCAATACTAGCGGGGGGGGAATTCTACGAGCAGTACTTC.

The sample holds a few counts of this clone. The rearrangement uses TRBV5-1 and TRBJ2-2; D gene uncertain. The CDR3 is 14 amino acids. Germline CDR1 reads SGHRS; CDR2 reads YFSETQ. Trimming removed 4 bases at V and 0 bases at J, with 7 bases between. CDR3 protein: CASSQLSNTGELFF. In DNA, the CDR3 is TGCGCCAGCAGCCAACTGTCGAACACCGGGGAGCTGTTTTTT.

The chain recombines TRBV6-5 with TRBJ2-5, with 7 positions matching TRBD1. V shed 1 base, J shed 11 bases, and the junction held 10 bases outside the gene matches. CDR3 length: 14 amino acids. Per the germline V gene, CDR1 is MNHEY and CDR2 is SVGAGI. In DNA, the CDR3 is TGTGCCAGCAGTTACTTGTCACAGGGGCCTCCTCAGTACTTC. It specifies CASSYLSQGPPQYF.

This chain joins TRBV5-1 and TRBJ2-7, with 10 bases fitting TRBD1. V was pared by 3 bases and J by 5 bases, with 8 bases of the junction left unmatched. CDR3 size: 15 residues. Germline V CDR1 and CDR2: SGHRS, YFSETQ. CDR3 coding DNA: TGCGCCAGCAGCTACAGGGACAGGGGTCGAGACGAGCAGTACTTC. Its protein is CASSYRDRGRDEQYF.

The V gene is TRBV4-2, the J gene TRBJ2-1; 10 bases map to TRBD1. V was clipped by 4 bases and J by 6 bases; unmatched bases: 6. The CDR3 loop spans 15 amino acids. Germline loops: CDR1 LGHNA, CDR2 YNFKEQ. This CDR3 reads CASSPRGQGVNEQFF. The CDR3 region has the DNA TGTGCCAGCAGCCCCCGCGGACAGGGGGTCAATGAGCAGTTCTTC.

The V gene is TRBV6-5, the J gene TRBJ2-7, with a weak D call TRBD1 (6 bases). Germline CDR1 reads MNHEY; CDR2 reads SVGAGI. Between the trimmed V and J ends, which lost 6 bases and 6 bases, there was a span of 15 bases. CDR3 length: 13 residues. Here the CDR3 DNA reads TGTGCCAGCAGACAGGGACCCTCGGGCGAGCAGTACTTC. Its translation is CASRQGPSGEQYF.

The CDR3 spells CASSPDRDRSYNEQFF. CDR3 nucleotide sequence: TGTGCCAGCTCACCGGACAGGGACAGGTCCTACAATGAGCAGTTCTTC. V usage is TRBV18 and J usage is TRBJ2-1, with 8 bases identical to TRBD1. V lost 3 bases to trimming and J lost 1 base; unmatched junction nucleotides: 5. CDR1 and CDR2 from the germline V gene are KGHSH and LQKENI. The CDR3 loop spans 16 amino acids.

V and J are TRBV19 and TRBJ1-2; 7 positions agree with TRBD1. Germline V lookup: CDR1 LNHDA, CDR2 SQIVND (reference sequence). After removal of 3 bases from V and 2 bases from J, the junction contained 3 bases not matched to a gene. This CDR3 spans 14 amino acids. CDR3 in DNA: TGTGCCAGTAGTATGGGACAGCCCAACTATGGCTACACCTTC. Amino acids: CASSMGQPNYGYTF.

This clone occurred a few times. The chain combines TRBV5-6 with TRBJ1-1; a weak D match, TRBD1 (6 bases). CDR1 is SGHDT, CDR2 YYEEEE, per germline. V was pared by 4 bases and J by 5 bases, with 9 bases between. This CDR3 spans 12 amino acids. The CDR3 DNA reads TGTGCCAGCAGCATTGGACAGACTGAAGCTTTCTTT. Protein product: CASSIGQTEAFF.

Only a few counts were recorded for this clone. The gene calls are TRBV10-3 and TRBJ1-2; D gene unclear. The CDR3 is made up of 15 amino acids. The V gene's germline CDR1 is ENHRY and CDR2 SYGVKD. Between the trimmed V and J ends, which lost 11 bases and 6 bases, there was a span of 25 bases. The CDR3 loop reads CAARALAASGDGYTF. CDR3 coding DNA: TGTGCCGCCCGCGCCCTCGCAGCCAGCGGCGATGGCTACACCTTC.

This chain joins TRBV30 and TRBJ1-1; 9 bases line up with TRBD1. V trimming: 0 bases; J trimming: 3 bases; junction bases outside the gene matches: 2. The CDR3 runs 14 residues. Germline CDR1 GTSNPN, CDR2 SVGIG (reference sequence). CDR3 protein: CAWSVRDRDTEAFF. The CDR3 coding sequence is TGTGCCTGGAGTGTACGGGACAGGGACACTGAAGCTTTCTTT.

CDR3 DNA sequence: TGTGCCAGTCGAATCGGTCTTGGCAGGACAAACTATGGCTACACCTTC. This encodes CASRIGLGRTNYGYTF. This chain joins TRBV19 and TRBJ1-2, with D possibly matching TRBD1 (5 bases). Germline V gives CDR1 LNHDA, CDR2 SQIVND (reference sequence). V lost 8 bases and J 2 bases, leaving 21 bases between the germline ends. The CDR3 has 16 residues.

The chain has TRBV29-1 and TRBJ2-5, with 8 nucleotides matching TRBD1. The CDR3 has 14 residues. V shed 3 bases, J shed 4 bases, and the junction held 7 bases outside the gene matches. CDR1 is SQVTM and CDR2 is ANQGSEA in the germline V gene. In DNA, the CDR3 is TGCAGCGTTGAGTCAGGGGGCGCGGGAGAGACCCAGTACTTC. Translated, it gives CSVESGGAGETQYF.

V gene TRBV18 combines with J gene TRBJ1-2; TRBD1 aligns across 7 bases. CDR1 is KGHSH and CDR2 is LQKENI in the germline V gene. J was trimmed by 6 bases and V by 7 bases; bases with no gene match: 17. The CDR3 extends over 16 amino acids. CDR3 DNA sequence: TGTGCCAGCTACCGCCTTCCAACCGCAGGGGGAGATGGCTACACCTTC. Its translation: CASYRLPTAGGDGYTF.

The chain is built from TRBV30 and TRBJ2-5; 8 positions agree with TRBD2. Germline CDR1 is GTSNPN and CDR2 is SVGIG (reference sequence). The CDR3 runs 16 residues. Trimming cost V 3 bases and J 2 bases; bases outside gene matches: 11. CDR3 in amino acids: CAWSLAGTLPQETQYF. The CDR3 nucleotides read TGTGCCTGGAGCCTAGCGGGTACACTACCGCAAGAGACCCAGTACTTC.

V is TRBV6-5 and J is TRBJ2-7; 8 bases map to TRBD2. The CDR3 consists of 14 residues. The germline V gene encodes CDR1 MNHEY and CDR2 SVGAGI. Losses at the gene ends were 6 bases for V and 5 bases for J; bases not matched to a gene: 9. The CDR3 DNA is TGTGCCAGCAGCCGCCTTAGCGGGGCACACGAGCAGTACTTC. Protein: CASSRLSGAHEQYF.

This clone was counted once. V and J are TRBV18 and TRBJ2-1, with D possibly matching TRBD1 (5 bases). The CDR3 contains 13 residues. Germline V gives CDR1 KGHSH, CDR2 LQKENI. Trimming stripped 2 bases from V and 7 bases from J, with 9 bases between. CDR3 bases: TGTGCCAGCTCACCAAGGGGCGAGAATGAGCAGTTCTTC. It encodes CASSPRGENEQFF. Using reference TRBV18 and TRBJ2-1 for the parts outside the CDR3, the full variable domain is NAGVMQNPRHLVRRRGQEARLRCSPMKGHSHVYWYRQLPEEGLKFMVYLQKENIIDESGMPKERFSAEFPKEGPSILRIQQVVRGDSAAYFCASSPRGENEQFFGPGTRLTVL.

This clone occurred a few times. The rearrangement links TRBV10-3 to TRBJ2-1; TRBD2 is a possible D gene (6 bases). Germline V CDR1 and CDR2: ENHRY, SYGVKD. The CDR3 extends over 16 amino acids. Trimming stripped 2 bases from V and 0 bases from J, with 11 bases between. CDR3 loop: CAISEPGGSSYNEQFF. The CDR3 bases are TGTGCCATCAGTGAGCCCGGAGGGAGCTCCTACAATGAGCAGTTCTTC.

The CDR3 here is CASSLEGTSVNEQFF. The CDR3 DNA follows: TGCGCCAGCAGCTTGGAGGGGACTAGCGTCAATGAGCAGTTCTTC. The rearrangement links TRBV5-1 to TRBJ2-1; 10 bases fit TRBD2. Germline V CDR1 and CDR2: SGHRS, YFSETQ. V was pared by 0 bases and J by 6 bases, with 3 bases of the junction left unmatched. This CDR3 spans 15 amino acids. Supplemented by reference TRBV5-1 and TRBJ2-1, the full variable domain reads KAGVTQTPRYLIKTRGQQVTLSCSPISGHRSVSWYQQTPGQGLQFLFEYFSETQRNKGNFPGRFSGRQFSNSRSEMNVSTLELGDSALYLCASSLEGTSVNEQFFGPGTRLTVL.

This clone was seen only a few times. V is TRBV2 and J is TRBJ1-1, with D unclear. The V gene lost 4 bases and the J gene lost 0 bases, with 9 bases spanning the gap. The CDR3 extends over 14 amino acids. Germline loops: CDR1 SNHLY, CDR2 FYNNEI. The CDR3 region has the DNA TGTGCCAGCAGTGTACAGAGCATGAACACTGAAGCTTTCTTT. This gives the protein CASSVQSMNTEAFF.

Only a few counts were recorded for this clone. The V gene is TRBV5-4, the J gene TRBJ1-2; D not certain. Trimming pared 0 bases from V and 8 bases from J, leaving 11 bases between. The CDR3 totals 13 residues. CDR1 SGHNT and CDR2 YYREEE come from the germline V gene (reference sequence). Here the CDR3 DNA reads TGTGCCAGCAGCTTGGGAGCAGACGGGGGCTACACCTTC. It yields the protein CASSLGADGGYTF.

The table lists this clone with a few counts. The chain employs TRBV9 and TRBJ2-1, with 8 bases lining up with TRBD2. The CDR3 loop spans 12 amino acids. V dropped 4 bases and J dropped 7; count of bases not matched to a gene: 1. Germline V gives CDR1 SGDLS, CDR2 YYNGEE. The CDR3 DNA follows: TGTGCCAGCAGCTCTAGCGGGAATGAGCAGTTCTTC. Protein sequence: CASSSSGNEQFF.

J is TRBJ2-7 and V is TRBV6-5; a possible D gene is TRBD1 (6 bases). In germline, CDR1 is MNHEY, CDR2 SVGAGI. CDR3 size: 13 residues. Deletions cut 5 bases from V and 2 bases from J, with 10 bases between. The CDR3 nucleotides read TGTGCCAGCAGTCGGGACACCGCCTACGAGCAGTACTTC. It translates to CASSRDTAYEQYF.

This clone has ten or more counts. This chain joins TRBV29-1 and TRBJ1-1; no reliable D call. The CDR3 is made up of 10 amino acids. V was shortened by 5 bases and J by 7 bases, with 8 bases between the two germline ends. CDR1 is SQVTM, CDR2 ANQGSEA, per germline. CDR3 nucleotides: TGCAGCGTTCGCCGGGATGAAGCTTTCTTT. It translates to CSVRRDEAFF.

The V call is TRBV2, the J call TRBJ2-5, with D possibly being TRBD1 (6 bases). The germline V gene has CDR1 SNHLY and CDR2 FYNNEI. CDR3 length: 13 amino acids. V lost 4 bases to trimming and J lost 5 bases, with 11 bases between them. DNA of the CDR3: TGTGCCAGCAGTGCAGGGGTGGACGAGACCCAGTACTTC. Encoded protein: CASSAGVDETQYF.

The DNA of the CDR3 is TGTGCCTGGTCCGGACTAGCGGGAGTGGATGAGCAGTTCTTC. Protein product: CAWSGLAGVDEQFF. V is TRBV30 and J is TRBJ2-1; 13 nucleotides agree with TRBD2. The CDR3 is 14 amino acids. V gave up 5 bases and J gave up 8 bases; unmatched junction bases: 6. Germline CDR1 and CDR2: GTSNPN and SVGIG (reference sequence).

This clone has more than one count but fewer than ten. The same CDR3 arises from other DNA sequences in this sample as well. The genes are TRBV5-1 and TRBJ2-3; D is perhaps TRBD2 (7 bases). This CDR3 contains 15 residues. From germline, CDR1 is SGHRS and CDR2 YFSETQ. V lost 0 bases, J lost 1 base, and 9 bases lay in between. CDR3 residues: CASSLGGGGTDTQYF. The DNA of the CDR3 is TGCGCCAGCAGCTTGGGCGGGGGCGGCACAGATACGCAGTATTTT.